The clone carrying this TCR beta chain was seen a handful of times. This entry is derived from a study of T cells after yellow fever vaccination. The CDR3 runs to 16 residues. V dropped 3 bases and J dropped 5; count of bases not matched to a gene: 10. The TCR cDNA carried a universal primer site and UMIs from 5'RACE template switching. From the 5' RACE reads, TCRdb called clonotypes with MiXCR, one entry per CDR3 protein. The sample shows approximately 120,000 distinct CDR3 sequences, roughly 8.2% of them seen only once. The genes are TRBV12-3 or TRBV12-4 and TRBJ2-3, with 8 bases fitting TRBD2. Sequenced here: CD8+ T cells sorted from PBMCs, sampled on the day of the yellow fever booster vaccination. This clonotype was sampled from a man between 18 and 35 years old who received the YFV17D yellow fever vaccine. CDR3 nucleotide sequence: TGTGCCAGCAGTTTCCTGTCGGGACTAGAGAGAGATACGCAGTATTTT. It is translated as CASSFLSGLERDTQYF.